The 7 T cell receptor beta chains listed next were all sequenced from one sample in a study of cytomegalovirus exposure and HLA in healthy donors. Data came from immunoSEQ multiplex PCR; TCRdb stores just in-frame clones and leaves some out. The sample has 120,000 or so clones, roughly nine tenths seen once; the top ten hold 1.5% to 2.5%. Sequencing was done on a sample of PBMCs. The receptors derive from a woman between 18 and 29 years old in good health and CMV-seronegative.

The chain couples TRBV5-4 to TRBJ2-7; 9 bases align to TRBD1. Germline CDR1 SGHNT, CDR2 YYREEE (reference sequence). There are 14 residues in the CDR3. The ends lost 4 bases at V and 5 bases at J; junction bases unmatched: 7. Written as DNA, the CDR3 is TGTGCCAGCAGCCTGGGGGGACAGGGCCACGAGCAGTACTTC. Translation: CASSLGGQGHEQYF.

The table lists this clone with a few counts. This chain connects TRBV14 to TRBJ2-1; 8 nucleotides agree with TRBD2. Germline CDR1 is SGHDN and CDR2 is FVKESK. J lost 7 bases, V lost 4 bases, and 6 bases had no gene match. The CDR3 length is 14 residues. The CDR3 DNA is TGTGCCAGCAGCCGAGCGGGAGTCAGAAATGAGCAGTTCTTC. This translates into CASSRAGVRNEQFF.

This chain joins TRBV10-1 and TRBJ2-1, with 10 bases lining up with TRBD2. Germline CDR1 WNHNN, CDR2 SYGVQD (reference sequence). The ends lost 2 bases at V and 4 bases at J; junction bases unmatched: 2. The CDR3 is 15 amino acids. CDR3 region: CASSETSGAYNEQFF. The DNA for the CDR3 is TGCGCCAGCAGTGAGACTAGCGGGGCTTACAATGAGCAGTTCTTC.

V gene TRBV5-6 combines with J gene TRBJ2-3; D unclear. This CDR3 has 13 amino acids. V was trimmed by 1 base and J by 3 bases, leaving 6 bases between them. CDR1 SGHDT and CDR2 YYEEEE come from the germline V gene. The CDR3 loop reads CASSLPITDTQYF. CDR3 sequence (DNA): TGTGCCAGCAGCTTGCCTATAACAGATACGCAGTATTTT.

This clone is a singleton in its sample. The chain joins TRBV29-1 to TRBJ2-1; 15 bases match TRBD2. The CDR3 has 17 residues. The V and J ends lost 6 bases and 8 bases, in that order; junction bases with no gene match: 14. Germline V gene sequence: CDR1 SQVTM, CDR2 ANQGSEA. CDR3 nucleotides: TGCAGCGTCAAGGGGACTAGCGGGAGGATCAACCGCCATGAGCAGTTCTTC. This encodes CSVKGTSGRINRHEQFF.

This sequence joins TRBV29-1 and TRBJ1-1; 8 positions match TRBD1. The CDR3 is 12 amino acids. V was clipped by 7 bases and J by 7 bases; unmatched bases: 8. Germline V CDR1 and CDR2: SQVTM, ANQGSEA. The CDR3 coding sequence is TGCAGCGCGGCCAGGGGGCGGGATGAAGCTTTCTTT. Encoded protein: CSAARGRDEAFF.

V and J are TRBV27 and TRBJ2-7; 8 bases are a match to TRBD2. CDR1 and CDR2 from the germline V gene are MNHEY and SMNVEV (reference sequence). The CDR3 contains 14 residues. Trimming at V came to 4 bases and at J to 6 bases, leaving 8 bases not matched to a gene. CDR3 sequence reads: CASSSPGGPGEQYF. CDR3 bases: TGTGCCAGCAGTTCTCCGGGAGGGCCGGGCGAGCAGTACTTC.